A single sample gave rise to the 4 T cell receptor beta chains below, sequenced in a study of cytomegalovirus exposure and HLA in healthy donors. 60 Vbeta and 13 Jbeta primers were used in PCR. Data came from immunoSEQ multiplex PCR; TCRdb stores just in-frame clones and leaves some out. Here the sample spans fewer than 150,000 clones, roughly 68% being singletons. Input material: PBMCs. The receptors stem from a woman aged 45-65 years in good health and CMV-seropositive.

The chain couples TRBV25-1 to TRBJ1-6; D ambiguous. Germline-derived CDR1 and CDR2 are MGHDK and SYGVNS. Trimming removed 6 bases at V and 5 bases at J, with 11 bases between. The CDR3 length is 14 residues. The CDR3 DNA follows: TGTGCCAGCAGGGGCCATTCGGATAATTCACCCCTCCACTTT. This codes for CASRGHSDNSPLHF.

The CDR3 is CASGASGQPNTGELFF. The CDR3 DNA follows: TGTGCTAGTGGAGCATCGGGACAGCCGAACACCGGGGAGCTGTTTTTT. V is TRBV12-5 and J is TRBJ2-2; 7 bases map to TRBD1. CDR1 is LGHNT and CDR2 is FRNRAP in the germline V gene. CDR3 length: 16 residues. Unmatched junction bases numbered 7, after V lost 6 bases and J lost 0 bases.

The V gene is TRBV27, the J gene TRBJ1-5, with D tentatively TRBD1 (6 bases). V was shortened by 6 bases and J by 2 bases, with 14 bases between the two germline ends. Germline V gene data show CDR1 as MNHEY and CDR2 as SMNVEV (reference sequence). The CDR3 extends over 15 amino acids. Here the CDR3 reads CASRQQGGGNQPQHF. CDR3 in DNA: TGTGCCAGCAGGCAACAGGGAGGGGGCAATCAGCCCCAGCATTTT.

This clone was counted only a few times. The V gene is TRBV6-6, the J gene TRBJ2-7; maybe TRBD2 (5 bases). V shed 5 bases and J shed 0 bases, with 8 bases lying between them. The CDR3 runs 13 residues. CDR1 is MNHNY and CDR2 is SVGAGI in the germline V gene (reference sequence). CDR3 bases: TGTGCCAGCAGTGTCGGGGTCTCCTACGAGCAGTACTTC. The encoded protein is CASSVGVSYEQYF.